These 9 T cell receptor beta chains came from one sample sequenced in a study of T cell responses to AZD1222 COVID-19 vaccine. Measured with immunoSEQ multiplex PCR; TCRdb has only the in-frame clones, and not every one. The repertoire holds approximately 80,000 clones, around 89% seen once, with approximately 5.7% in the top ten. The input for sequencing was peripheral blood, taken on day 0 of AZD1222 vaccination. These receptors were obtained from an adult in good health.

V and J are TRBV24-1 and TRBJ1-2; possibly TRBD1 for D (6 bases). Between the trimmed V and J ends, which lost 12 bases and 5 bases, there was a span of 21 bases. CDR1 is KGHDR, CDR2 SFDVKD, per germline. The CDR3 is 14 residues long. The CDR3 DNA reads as TGTGCCGCGCAATCAAAGGGGGGGCCTTATGGCTACACCTTC. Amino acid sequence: CAAQSKGGPYGYTF.

The CDR3 region has the DNA TGTGCCACCACCGAAGGCCGGTTGAACACTGAAGCTTTCTTT. The encoded protein is CATTEGRLNTEAFF. V and J are TRBV24-1 and TRBJ1-1; D gene unclear. The germline CDR1 and CDR2 sequences are KGHDR and SFDVKD. V was cut by 8 bases and J by 0 bases, with 12 bases left in between. There are 14 residues in the CDR3.

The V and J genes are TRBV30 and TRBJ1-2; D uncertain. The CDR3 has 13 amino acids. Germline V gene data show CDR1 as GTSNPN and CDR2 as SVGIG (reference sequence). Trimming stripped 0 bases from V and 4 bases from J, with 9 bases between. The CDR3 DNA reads TGTGCCTGGAGTGTAAGCCATGGCTATGGCTACACCTTC. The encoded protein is CAWSVSHGYGYTF.

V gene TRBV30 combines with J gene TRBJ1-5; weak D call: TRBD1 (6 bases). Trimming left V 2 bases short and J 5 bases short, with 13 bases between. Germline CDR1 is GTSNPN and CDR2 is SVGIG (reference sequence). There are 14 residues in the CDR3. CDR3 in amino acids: CAWSRDNVDQPQHF. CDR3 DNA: TGTGCCTGGAGTAGGGACAATGTGGATCAGCCCCAGCATTTT. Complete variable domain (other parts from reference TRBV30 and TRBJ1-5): SQTIHQWPATLVQPVGSPLSLECTVEGTSNPNLYWYRQAAGRGLQLLFYSVGIGQISSEVPQNLSASRPQDRQFILSSKKLLLSDSGFYLCAWSRDNVDQPQHFGDGTRLSIL.

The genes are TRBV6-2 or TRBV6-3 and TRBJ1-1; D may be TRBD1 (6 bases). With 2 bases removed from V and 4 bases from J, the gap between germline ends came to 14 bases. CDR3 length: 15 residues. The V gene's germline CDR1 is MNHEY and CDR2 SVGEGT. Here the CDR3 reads CASSYRRGASTEAFF. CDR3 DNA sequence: TGTGCCAGCAGTTACCGCCGGGGGGCGAGCACTGAAGCTTTCTTT.

The CDR3: CASSLAVGSYEQYF. DNA of the CDR3: TGTGCCAGCAGCTTGGCAGTAGGGTCCTACGAGCAGTACTTC. This chain joins TRBV5-5 and TRBJ2-7; D gene uncertain. CDR3 length: 14 residues. CDR1 is SGHKS, CDR2 YYEKEE, per germline (reference sequence). Trimming removed 0 bases from V and 1 base from J, with 8 bases in between.

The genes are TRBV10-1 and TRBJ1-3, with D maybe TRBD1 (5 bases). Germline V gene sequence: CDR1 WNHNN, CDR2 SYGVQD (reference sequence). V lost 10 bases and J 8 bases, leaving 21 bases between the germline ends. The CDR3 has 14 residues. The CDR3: CANPGTTSADTIYF. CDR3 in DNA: TGCGCCAACCCAGGGACGACATCCGCGGACACCATATATTTT.

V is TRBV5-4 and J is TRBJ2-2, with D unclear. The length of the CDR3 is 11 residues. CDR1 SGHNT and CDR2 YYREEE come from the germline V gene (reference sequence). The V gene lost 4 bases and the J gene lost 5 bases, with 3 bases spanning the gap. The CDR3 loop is CASSRTGELFF. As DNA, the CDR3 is TGTGCCAGCAGCCGAACCGGGGAGCTGTTTTTT.

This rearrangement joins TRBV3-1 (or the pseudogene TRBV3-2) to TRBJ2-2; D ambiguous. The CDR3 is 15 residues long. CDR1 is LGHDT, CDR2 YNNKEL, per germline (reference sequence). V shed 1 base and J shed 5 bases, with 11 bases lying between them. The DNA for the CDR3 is TGTGCCAGCAGCCAAGTCCGGCCTTCAACCGGGGAGCTGTTTTTT. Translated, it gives CASSQVRPSTGELFF.